This TCR beta chain was recorded in a study of breast tumors, draining lymph nodes, adjacent tissues. General study findings and limits: Data fit most tumor T cells coming from lymph node, expanding in tumor. Tumors had less TCR diversity than lymph nodes, more than nontumor tissue.

Germline V lookup: CDR1 SNHLY, CDR2 FYNNEI. The CDR3 is 18 residues long. Trimming took off 3 bases at V and 0 bases at J, with 18 bases between the two ends. Turning to this clonotype: Its antigen is still unknown.

Each CDR3 protein is one row after TCRdb ran MiXCR on the multiplex PCR reads. The sample consists of some 66,000 distinct CDR3 sequences, approximately 62% of them appearing once. V and J are TRBV2 and TRBJ1-5; a weak D match, TRBD1 (6 bases). The source of this sequence is a female donor with breast cancer. Some clones in this sample may be carry-over from other donors' samples. The source material was breast tumor tissue. The CDR3 spells CASSETGYGSYSNQPQHF. CDR3 coding DNA: TGTGCCAGCAGTGAGACAGGATACGGATCGTATAGCAATCAGCCCCAGCATTTT.